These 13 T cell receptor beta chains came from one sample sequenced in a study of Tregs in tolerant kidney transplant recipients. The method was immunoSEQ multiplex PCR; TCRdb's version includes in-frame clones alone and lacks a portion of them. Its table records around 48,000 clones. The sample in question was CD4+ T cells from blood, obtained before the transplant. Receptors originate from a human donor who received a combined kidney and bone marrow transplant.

The CDR3 reads CSVLSGLNTEAFF. The sequenced CDR3 bases are TGCAGCGTTTTATCAGGGCTGAACACTGAA. V and J are TRBV29-1 and TRBJ1-1, with D possibly being TRBD1 (5 bases). Read sequence stops 3 residues before the CDR3 end, and the germline J gene provides the missing end. Per germline, CDR1 SQVTM and CDR2 ANQGSEA. The length of the CDR3 is 13 residues. Deletions cut 5 bases from V and 0 bases from J, with 10 bases between. Complete variable domain (other parts from reference TRBV29-1 and TRBJ1-1): SAVISQKPSRDICQRGTSLTIQCQVDSQVTMMFWYRQQPGQSLTLIATANQGSEATYESGFVIDKFPISRPNLTFSTLTVSNMSPEDSSIYLCSVLSGLNTEAFFGQGTRLTVV.

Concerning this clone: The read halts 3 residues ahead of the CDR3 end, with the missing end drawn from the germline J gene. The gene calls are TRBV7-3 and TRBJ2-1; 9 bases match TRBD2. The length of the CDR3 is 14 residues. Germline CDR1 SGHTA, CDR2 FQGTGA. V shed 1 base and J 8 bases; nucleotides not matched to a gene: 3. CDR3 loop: CASSLNSGSDEQFF. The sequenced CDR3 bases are TGTGCCAGCAGCTTAAATAGCGGGAGCGATGAG.

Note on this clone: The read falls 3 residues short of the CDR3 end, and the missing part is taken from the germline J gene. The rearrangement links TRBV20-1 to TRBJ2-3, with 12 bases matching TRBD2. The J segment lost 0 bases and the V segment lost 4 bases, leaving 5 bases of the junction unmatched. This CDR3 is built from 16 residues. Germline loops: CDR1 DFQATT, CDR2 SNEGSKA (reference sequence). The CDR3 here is CSATSTSGGSTDTQYF. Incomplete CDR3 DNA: TGCAGTGCTACTTCGACTAGCGGGGGAAGCACAGATACG.

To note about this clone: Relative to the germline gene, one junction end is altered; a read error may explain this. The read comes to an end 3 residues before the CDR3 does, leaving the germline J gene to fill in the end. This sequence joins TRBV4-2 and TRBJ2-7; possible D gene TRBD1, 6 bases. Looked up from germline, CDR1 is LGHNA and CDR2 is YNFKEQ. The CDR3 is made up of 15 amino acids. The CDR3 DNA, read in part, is TGCGCCAGCAGCCAAGATGACAGGAAATCCTACGAG. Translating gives CASSQDDRKSYE. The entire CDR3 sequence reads CASSQDDRKSYEQYF.

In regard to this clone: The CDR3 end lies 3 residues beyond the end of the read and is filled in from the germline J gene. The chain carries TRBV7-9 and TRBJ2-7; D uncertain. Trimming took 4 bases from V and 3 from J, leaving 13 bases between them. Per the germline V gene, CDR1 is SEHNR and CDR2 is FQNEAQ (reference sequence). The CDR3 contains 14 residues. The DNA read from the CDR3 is TGTGCCAGCAGCTCCCACACAGTGATCTACGAG. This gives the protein CASSSHTVIYE. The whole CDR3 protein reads CASSSHTVIYEQYF.

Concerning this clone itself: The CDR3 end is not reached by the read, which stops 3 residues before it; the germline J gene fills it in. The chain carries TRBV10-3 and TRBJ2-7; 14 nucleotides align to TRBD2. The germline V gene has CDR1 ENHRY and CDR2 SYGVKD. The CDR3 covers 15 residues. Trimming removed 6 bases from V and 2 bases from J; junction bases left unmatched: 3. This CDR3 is CAISGGLAGAYEQYF. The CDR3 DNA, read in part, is TGTGCCATCAGCGGGGGACTAGCGGGGGCCTACGAG.

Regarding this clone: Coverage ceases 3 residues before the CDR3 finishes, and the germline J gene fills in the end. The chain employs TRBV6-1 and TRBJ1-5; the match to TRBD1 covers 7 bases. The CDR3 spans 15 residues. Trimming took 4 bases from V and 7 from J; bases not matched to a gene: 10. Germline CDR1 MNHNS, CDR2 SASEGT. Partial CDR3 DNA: TGTGCCAGCAGTGTCCTCGACAGGGACCGACAGCCC. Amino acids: CASSVLDRDRQP. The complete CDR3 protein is CASSVLDRDRQPQHF.

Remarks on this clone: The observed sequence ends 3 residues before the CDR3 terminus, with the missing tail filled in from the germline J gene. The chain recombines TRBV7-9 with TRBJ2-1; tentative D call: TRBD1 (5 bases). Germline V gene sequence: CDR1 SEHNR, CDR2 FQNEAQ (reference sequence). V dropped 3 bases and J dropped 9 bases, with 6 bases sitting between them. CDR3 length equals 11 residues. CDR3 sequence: CASSFDSEQFF. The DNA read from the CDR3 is TGTGCCAGCAGCTTTGACAGTGAG.

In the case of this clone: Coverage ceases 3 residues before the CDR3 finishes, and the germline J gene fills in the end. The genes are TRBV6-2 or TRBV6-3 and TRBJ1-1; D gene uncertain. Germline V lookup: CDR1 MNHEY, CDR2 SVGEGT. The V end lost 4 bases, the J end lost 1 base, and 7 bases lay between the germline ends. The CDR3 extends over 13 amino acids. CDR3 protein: CASSLQSNTEAFF. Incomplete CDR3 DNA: TGTGCCAGCAGTTTACAGTCGAACACTGAA.

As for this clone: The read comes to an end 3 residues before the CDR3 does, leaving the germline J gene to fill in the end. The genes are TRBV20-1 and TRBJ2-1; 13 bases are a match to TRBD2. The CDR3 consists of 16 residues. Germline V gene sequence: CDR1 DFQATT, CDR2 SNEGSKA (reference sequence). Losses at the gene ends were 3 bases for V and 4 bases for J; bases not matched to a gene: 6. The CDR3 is CSARLLAGGPYNEQFF. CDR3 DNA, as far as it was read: TGCAGTGCTAGGTTACTAGCGGGAGGGCCTTACAATGAG.

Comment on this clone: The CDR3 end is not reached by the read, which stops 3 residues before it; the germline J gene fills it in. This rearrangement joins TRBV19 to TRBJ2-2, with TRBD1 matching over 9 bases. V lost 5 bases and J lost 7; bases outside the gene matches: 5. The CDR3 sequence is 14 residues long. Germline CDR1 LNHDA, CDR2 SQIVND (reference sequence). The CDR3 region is CASSLGTGNGELFF. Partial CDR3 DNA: TGTGCCAGTAGTCTAGGGACAGGGAACGGGGAG. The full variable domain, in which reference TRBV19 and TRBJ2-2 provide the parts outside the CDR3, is DGGITQSPKYLFRKEGQNVTLSCEQNLNHDAMYWYRQDPGQGLRLIYYSQIVNDFQKGDIAEGYSVSREKKESFPLTVTSAQKNPTAFYLCASSLGTGNGELFFGEGSRLTVL.

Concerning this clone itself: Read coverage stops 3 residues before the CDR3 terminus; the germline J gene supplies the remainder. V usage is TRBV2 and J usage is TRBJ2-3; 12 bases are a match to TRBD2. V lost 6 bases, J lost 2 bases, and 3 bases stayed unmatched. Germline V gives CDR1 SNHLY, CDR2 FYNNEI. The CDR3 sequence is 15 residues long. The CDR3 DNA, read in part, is TGTGCCAGCAGAGGACTAGCGGGGTTCACAGATACG. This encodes CASRGLAGFTDT. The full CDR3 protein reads CASRGLAGFTDTQYF.

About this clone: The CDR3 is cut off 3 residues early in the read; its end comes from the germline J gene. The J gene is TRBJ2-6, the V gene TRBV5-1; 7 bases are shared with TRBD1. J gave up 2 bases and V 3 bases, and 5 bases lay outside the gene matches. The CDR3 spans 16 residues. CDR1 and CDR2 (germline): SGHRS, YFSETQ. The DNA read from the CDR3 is TGCGCCAGCAGCTGGGGACAGCTGACTGGGGCCAACGTC. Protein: CASSWGQLTGANV. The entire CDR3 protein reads CASSWGQLTGANVLTF.